A single sample gave rise to the 17 T cell receptor beta chains below, sequenced in a study of cytomegalovirus exposure and HLA in healthy donors. The PCR was carried out with 60 Vbeta primers and 13 Jbeta primers. Using immunoSEQ multiplex PCR, the repertoire was profiled, and TCRdb retains in-frame clones only, with some absent. The repertoire holds roughly 160,000 clones, with approximately 77% as singletons. Input material: PBMCs. These receptors originate from a young man in good health and CMV-seropositive.

The chain combines TRBV9 with TRBJ2-2; 9 bases line up with TRBD2. CDR3 size: 17 residues. The trim removed 0 bases at V and 5 bases at J, leaving 8 bases unmatched. Per the germline V gene, CDR1 is SGDLS and CDR2 is YYNGEE. CDR3 amino acids: CASSVGSSGVRTGELFF. CDR3 sequence (DNA): TGTGCCAGCAGCGTAGGGTCTAGCGGGGTCCGGACCGGGGAGCTGTTTTTT.

J is TRBJ1-5 and V is TRBV21-1; the D call of TRBD1 is as the table states it, not checked on the DNA. TRBV21-1 is a pseudogene segment. CDR3 length equals 17 residues. The CDR3 loop is CASSKDRQGAFNQPQHF. CDR3 in DNA: TGTGCCAGCAGCAAAGACCGACAGGGGGCCTTTAATCAGCCCCAGCATTTT.

The CDR3 nucleotides are TGCGCCAGCAGCCAAGATCTCCAGCGGGGGGACGAGCAGTACTTC. It specifies CASSQDLQRGDEQYF. This sequence joins TRBV4-3 and TRBJ2-7, with 9 bases identical to TRBD2. Germline loops: CDR1 LGHNA, CDR2 YSLEER. V was pared by 0 bases and J by 5 bases, with 5 bases of the junction left unmatched. The CDR3 has 15 residues.

The gene calls are TRBV5-3 and TRBJ2-1, with 9 bases matching TRBD1. TRBV5-3 is an ORF, with its function uncertain. Losses at the gene ends were 0 bases for V and 4 bases for J; bases not matched to a gene: 2. CDR3 length equals 15 residues. The chain's CDR3 is CARSLGTGEYNEQFF. The CDR3 DNA reads TGTGCCAGAAGCTTGGGGACAGGGGAATACAATGAGCAGTTCTTC.

The chain joins TRBV28 to TRBJ2-7; D is possibly TRBD1 (6 bases). V lost 7 bases, J lost 5 bases, and 12 bases lay in between. The CDR3 has 12 residues. Germline lookup yields CDR1 MDHEN and CDR2 SYDVKM. The CDR3 here is CASTYRDHEQYF. In DNA, the CDR3 is TGTGCCAGCACCTACAGGGACCACGAGCAGTACTTC.

This clone has a handful of counts. This chain links TRBV30 with TRBJ2-5; TRBD1 aligns across 11 bases. Matching the DNA end better, TRBJ2-7 makes the J call doubtful. Per germline, CDR1 GTSNPN and CDR2 SVGIG (reference sequence). The CDR3 has 14 amino acids. The CDR3 nucleotides read TGTGCCTGGGGAGACAGGACAGGGGGCCACGAGCAGTACTTC. It encodes CAWGDRTGGHEQYF.

The rearrangement uses TRBV6-6 and TRBJ1-2; D might be TRBD1 (6 bases). Germline V gives CDR1 MNHNY, CDR2 SVGAGI (reference sequence). V was cut by 6 bases and J by 8 bases, with 13 bases left in between. CDR3 length: 12 residues. CDR3 sequence: CASSHRVRGYTF. CDR3 sequence (DNA): TGTGCCAGCAGCCACAGGGTGCGGGGCTACACCTTC.

This clone was detected a few times. The CDR3 here is CASSYTLGATYEQYF. The CDR3 region has the DNA TGTGCCAGCAGTTATACCCTGGGGGCCACCTACGAGCAGTACTTC. V and J are TRBV6-5 and TRBJ2-7; tentative D call: TRBD1 (6 bases). V dropped 3 bases and J dropped 2 bases, with 14 bases sitting between them. Germline loops: CDR1 MNHEY, CDR2 SVGAGI. CDR3 length: 15 residues.

The chain couples TRBV27 to TRBJ2-7, with 9 bases lining up with TRBD1. From germline, CDR1 is MNHEY and CDR2 SMNVEV (reference sequence). With 3 bases clipped from V and 4 bases from J, the junction kept 7 bases outside the gene matches. CDR3 length: 15 residues. The CDR3 DNA reads as TGTGCCAGCAGTTTCTCGGGACAGGGATCTTACGAGCAGTACTTC. Translation gives CASSFSGQGSYEQYF.

The rearrangement joins TRBV5-1 to TRBJ2-7, with D possibly being TRBD1 (6 bases). Trimming pared 4 bases from V and 3 bases from J, leaving 11 bases between. Germline assignment: CDR1 SGHRS and CDR2 YFSETQ. CDR3 length: 13 amino acids. The CDR3 sequence: CASSKTQGYEQYF. Here the CDR3 DNA reads TGCGCCAGCAGCAAGACACAGGGCTACGAGCAGTACTTC.

Points on this clone: Other DNA sequences in this specimen translate into the identical CDR3. The CDR3 coding sequence is TGTGCCAGCAGTTCCACATACAATGAGCAGTTCTTC. Translated: CASSSTYNEQFF. J is TRBJ2-1 and V is TRBV28; D ambiguous. This CDR3 region has 12 residues. The V end lost 4 bases, the J end lost 4 bases, and 5 bases lay between the germline ends. CDR1 MDHEN and CDR2 SYDVKM come from the germline V gene.

The V and J genes are TRBV10-3 and TRBJ2-1, with 9 bases matching TRBD2. Germline V CDR1 and CDR2: ENHRY, SYGVKD. CDR3 length: 15 amino acids. The ends lost 7 bases at V and 0 bases at J; junction bases unmatched: 4. This CDR3 is CAITGGGASYNEQFF. The CDR3 region has the DNA TGTGCCATCACAGGCGGGGGGGCCTCCTACAATGAGCAGTTCTTC.

This clone was observed a handful of times. The chain uses TRBV18 and TRBJ1-2; a weak D match, TRBD1 (5 bases). From germline, CDR1 is KGHSH and CDR2 LQKENI. This CDR3 is 14 amino acids long. The germline V and J ends were trimmed by 2 bases and 3 bases, with 10 bases remaining between them. The CDR3 here is CASSPADSHYGYTF. The DNA of the CDR3 is TGTGCCAGCTCACCAGCCGACAGTCACTATGGCTACACCTTC.

The V gene is TRBV7-9, the J gene TRBJ2-7; 9 bases are shared with TRBD2. Unmatched junction bases numbered 8, after V lost 5 bases and J lost 3 bases. From germline, CDR1 is SEHNR and CDR2 FQNEAQ (reference sequence). There are 15 residues in the CDR3. The CDR3 DNA reads TGTGCCAGCAGCCAAGCGAGCGGGGGGTACTACGAGCAGTACTTC. It is translated as CASSQASGGYYEQYF.

For this clone: Other nucleotide sequences in the sample specify the same CDR3. V is TRBV10-1 and J is TRBJ2-7; TRBD1 is a possible D gene (6 bases). Trimming left V 8 bases short and J 3 bases short, with 8 bases between. The germline gives CDR1 WNHNN, CDR2 SYGVQD (reference sequence). The CDR3 consists of 11 residues. The CDR3 loop reads CASGTHYEQYF. The CDR3 nucleotides read TGCGCCAGCGGGACACACTACGAGCAGTACTTC.

This clone appeared once. The chain carries TRBV5-1 and TRBJ1-2; D is uncertain. Germline values: CDR1 SGHRS, CDR2 YFSETQ. V was trimmed by 5 bases and J by 4 bases, leaving 12 bases between them. This CDR3 is 13 amino acids long. The CDR3 sequence is CASRSEGIYGYTF. CDR3 coding DNA: TGCGCCAGCAGATCGGAGGGTATCTATGGCTACACCTTC.

The chain employs TRBV7-2 and TRBJ2-3, with D tentatively TRBD2 (5 bases). The V end was cut by 5 bases, the J end by 11 bases, with 14 bases between. The CDR3 totals 12 residues. Germline CDR1 SGHTA, CDR2 FQGNSA. CDR3 DNA sequence: TGTGCCAGCAGCATAGACATTGGGAGGCAGTATTTT. Encoded protein: CASSIDIGRQYF. Based on the CDR3 plus reference TRBV7-2 and TRBJ2-3, the full variable domain is GAGVSQSPSNKVTEKGKDVELRCDPISGHTALYWYRQSLGQGLEFLIYFQGNSAPDKSGLPSDRFSAERTGGSVSTLTIQRTQQEDSAVYLCASSIDIGRQYFGPGTRLTVL.